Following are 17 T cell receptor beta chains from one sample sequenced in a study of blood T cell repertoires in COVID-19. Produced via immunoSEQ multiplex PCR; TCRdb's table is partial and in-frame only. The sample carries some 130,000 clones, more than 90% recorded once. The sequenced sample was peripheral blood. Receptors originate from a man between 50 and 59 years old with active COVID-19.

The CDR3 reads CASSLMELAGGPNEQFF. CDR3 DNA sequence: TGTGCCAGCAGCCTTATGGAACTAGCGGGGGGGCCGAATGAGCAGTTCTTC. The chain combines TRBV5-4 with TRBJ2-1, with 13 bases lining up with TRBD2. Germline V gene lookup returns CDR1 SGHNT and CDR2 YYREEE (reference sequence). After removal of 4 bases from V and 7 bases from J, the junction contained 11 bases not matched to a gene. This CDR3 is 17 amino acids long.

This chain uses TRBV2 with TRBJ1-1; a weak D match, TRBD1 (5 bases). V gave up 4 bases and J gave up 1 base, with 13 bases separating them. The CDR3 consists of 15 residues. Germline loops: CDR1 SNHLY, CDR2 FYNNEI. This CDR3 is CASSALGPENTEAFF. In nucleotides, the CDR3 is TGTGCCAGCAGTGCCCTGGGGCCTGAGAACACTGAAGCTTTCTTT.

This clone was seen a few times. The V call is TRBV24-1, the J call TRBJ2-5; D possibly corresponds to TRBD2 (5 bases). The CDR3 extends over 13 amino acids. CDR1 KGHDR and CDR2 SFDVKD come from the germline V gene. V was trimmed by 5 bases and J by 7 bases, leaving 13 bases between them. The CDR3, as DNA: TGTGCCACCAGTGCTCGGGATGGGGTGACCCAGTACTTC. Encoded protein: CATSARDGVTQYF.

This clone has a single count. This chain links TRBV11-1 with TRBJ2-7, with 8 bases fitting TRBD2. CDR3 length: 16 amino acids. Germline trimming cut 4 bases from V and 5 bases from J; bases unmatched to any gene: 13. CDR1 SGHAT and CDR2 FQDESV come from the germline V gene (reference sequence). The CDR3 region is CASSSPGLVIPNEQYF. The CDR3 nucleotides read TGTGCCAGCAGCTCCCCGGGACTAGTGATTCCCAACGAGCAGTACTTC.

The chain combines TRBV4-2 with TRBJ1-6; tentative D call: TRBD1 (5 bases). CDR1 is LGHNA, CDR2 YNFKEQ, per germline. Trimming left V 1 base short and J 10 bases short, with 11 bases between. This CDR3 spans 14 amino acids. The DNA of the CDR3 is TGTGCCAGCAGCCAAGTAGGGGCAGGGTCACCCCTCCACTTT. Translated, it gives CASSQVGAGSPLHF.

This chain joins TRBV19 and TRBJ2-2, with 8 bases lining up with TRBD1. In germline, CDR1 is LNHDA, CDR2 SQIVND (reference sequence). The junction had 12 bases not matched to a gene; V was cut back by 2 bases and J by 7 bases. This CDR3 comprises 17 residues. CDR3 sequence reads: CASSIRSGQGVDGELFF. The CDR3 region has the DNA TGTGCCAGTAGTATAAGATCTGGACAGGGAGTCGACGGGGAGCTGTTTTTT.

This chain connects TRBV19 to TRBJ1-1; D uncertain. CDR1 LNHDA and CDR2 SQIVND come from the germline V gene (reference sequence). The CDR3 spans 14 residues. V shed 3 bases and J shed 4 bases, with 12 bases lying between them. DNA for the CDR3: TGTGCCAGTAGTATGGCACAGCAGAGCACTGAAGCTTTCTTT. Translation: CASSMAQQSTEAFF.

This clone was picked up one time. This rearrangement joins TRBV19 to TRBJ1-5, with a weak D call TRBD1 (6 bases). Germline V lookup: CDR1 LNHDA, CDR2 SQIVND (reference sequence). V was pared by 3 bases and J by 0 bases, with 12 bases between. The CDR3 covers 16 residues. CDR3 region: CASSMLQDSSNQPQHF. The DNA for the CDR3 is TGTGCCAGTAGTATGCTCCAGGACAGTAGCAATCAGCCCCAGCATTTT.

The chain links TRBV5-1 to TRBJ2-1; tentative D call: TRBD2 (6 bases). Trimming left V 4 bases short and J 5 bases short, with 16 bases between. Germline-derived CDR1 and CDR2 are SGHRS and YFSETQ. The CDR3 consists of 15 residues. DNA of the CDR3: TGCGCCAGCAGCGCCACGGGGGTTCTCGACAATGAGCAGTTCTTC. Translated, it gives CASSATGVLDNEQFF. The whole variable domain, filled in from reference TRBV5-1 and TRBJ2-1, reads KAGVTQTPRYLIKTRGQQVTLSCSPISGHRSVSWYQQTPGQGLQFLFEYFSETQRNKGNFPGRFSGRQFSNSRSEMNVSTLELGDSALYLCASSATGVLDNEQFFGPGTRLTVL.

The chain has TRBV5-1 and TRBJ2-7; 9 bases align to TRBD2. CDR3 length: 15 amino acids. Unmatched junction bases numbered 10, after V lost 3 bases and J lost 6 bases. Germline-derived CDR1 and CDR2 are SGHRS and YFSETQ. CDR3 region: CASSSASGVSFEQYF. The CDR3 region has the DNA TGCGCCAGCAGCTCTGCTAGCGGGGTCTCTTTCGAGCAGTACTTC.

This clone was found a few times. The CDR3 DNA reads TGCGCCAGCAGCCAAGATAGGCCGGAGCTTAATTCACCCCTCCACTTT. Amino acid sequence: CASSQDRPELNSPLHF. The rearrangement joins TRBV4-1 to TRBJ1-6; D uncertain. The germline V gene has CDR1 MGHRA and CDR2 YSYEKL. CDR3 length equals 16 residues. The germline V and J ends were trimmed by 0 bases and 6 bases, with 12 bases remaining between them.

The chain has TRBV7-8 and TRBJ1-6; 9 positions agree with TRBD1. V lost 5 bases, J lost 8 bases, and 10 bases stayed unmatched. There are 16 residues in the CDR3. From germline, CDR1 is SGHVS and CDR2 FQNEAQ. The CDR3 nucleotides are TGTGCCAGCAGCCAGCGAGGGACAGGGACCTATTCACCCCTCCACTTT. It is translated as CASSQRGTGTYSPLHF.

The CDR3 nucleotides read TGCGCCAGCAGCTTGCGGACTAGCGGGGGGACGTCCTACGAGCAGTACTTC. Its translation is CASSLRTSGGTSYEQYF. The chain carries TRBV5-1 and TRBJ2-7; 14 nucleotides align to TRBD2. Per germline, CDR1 SGHRS and CDR2 YFSETQ. V shed 1 base, J shed 1 base, and the junction held 4 bases outside the gene matches. This CDR3 region has 17 residues.

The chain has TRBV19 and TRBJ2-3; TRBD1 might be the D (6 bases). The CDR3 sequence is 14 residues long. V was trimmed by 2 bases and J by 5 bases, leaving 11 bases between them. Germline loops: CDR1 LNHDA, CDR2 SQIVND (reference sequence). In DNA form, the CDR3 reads TGTGCCAGTAGTATATTGGGGGCTGGAGATACGCAGTATTTT. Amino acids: CASSILGAGDTQYF.

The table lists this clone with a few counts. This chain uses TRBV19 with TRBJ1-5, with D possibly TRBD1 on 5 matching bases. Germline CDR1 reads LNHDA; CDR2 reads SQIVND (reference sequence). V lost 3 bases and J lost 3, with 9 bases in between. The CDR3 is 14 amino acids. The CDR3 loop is CASSMGRVNQPQHF. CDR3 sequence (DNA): TGTGCCAGTAGTATGGGCAGGGTCAATCAGCCCCAGCATTTT.

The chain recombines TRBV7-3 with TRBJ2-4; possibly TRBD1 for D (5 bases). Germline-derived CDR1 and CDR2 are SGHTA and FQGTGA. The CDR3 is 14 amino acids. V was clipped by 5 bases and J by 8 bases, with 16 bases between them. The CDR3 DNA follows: TGTGCCAGCAGCCCAAGGGGTAGCCTGGACATTCAGTACTTC. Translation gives CASSPRGSLDIQYF.

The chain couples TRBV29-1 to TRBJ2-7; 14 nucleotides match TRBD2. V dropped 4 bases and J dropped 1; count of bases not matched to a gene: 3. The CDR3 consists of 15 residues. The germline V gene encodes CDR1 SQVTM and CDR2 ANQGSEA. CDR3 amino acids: CSVGGTSGGSYEQYF. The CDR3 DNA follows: TGCAGCGTTGGCGGGACTAGCGGGGGATCCTACGAGCAGTACTTC.